The rows below give T cell receptor beta chains drawn from one sample of a study of identical twins. TCRdb processed the 5' RACE reads anew with MiXCR; each CDR3 protein has one entry. The sample has 140,000 to 150,000 distinct CDR3 sequences; under 4.5% are singletons. The source material was memory T cells sorted from blood. These receptors were obtained from a young man in good health. Both conserved end residues are trimmed from each CDR3.

v_gene	CDR3aa
TRBV4-1	ASSQESFSYNEQF
TRBV5-1	ASSPTGTQPQH
TRBV7-2	ASSLGGARGDTQY
TRBV7-2	ASSSAGRNSPLH
TRBV7-2	ASSLPDSYGYT
TRBV2	ASSGSSGTSEQY
TRBV5-6	ASSSAGTGVREQY
TRBV12-3/TRBV12-4	ASSPSGSSPDTQY
TRBV12-3/TRBV12-4	ASSRTAGSGELF
TRBV5-1	ASSEHTPAEQF
TRBV6-1	ASRAWAQTNYGYT
TRBV19	ASSSSGSGYNEQF
TRBV20-1	SASDSFGAF
TRBV5-6	ASSLVPGQGASGANVLT
TRBV11-3	ASSLGRGPSPFNEQF
TRBV7-2	ASSLNGPQSYEQY
TRBV12-3/TRBV12-4	ATSMGVNEQF
TRBV7-9	ASSHDRVNEKLF
TRBV5-6	ASSLEGGPNSYEQY
TRBV6-4	ASSVGGTTYNEQF
TRBV12-3/TRBV12-4	ASKQFSGANVLT
TRBV7-8	ASSLIRGELF
TRBV27	ASSFGPPSGSFTGELF
TRBV12-3/TRBV12-4	ASSPGTLTGELF
TRBV12-3/TRBV12-4	ASSLQYGYT
TRBV5-6	ASSLLSGFGSGANVLT
TRBV7-2	ASSPVSGYTDTQY
TRBV4-1	ASSQGDRGPVGTEAF
TRBV5-1	ASSPGRGEEKLF
TRBV11-2	ASSHGRTKKAQY
TRBV5-6	ASSQAGIETQY
TRBV19	ASRSRGGIRADTQY
TRBV18	ASSPPRGPTYEQY
TRBV15	ATSGETGARKFDEQY
TRBV6-5	ASSYNPDNQPQH
TRBV5-1	ASTRTSGSAEQF
TRBV3-1	ASSAGRGGLGGYT
TRBV5-4	ASSPGGELVNSPLH
TRBV12-3/TRBV12-4	ASSLAGSPLH
TRBV6-2/TRBV6-3	ASSYSAGTGISYEQY
TRBV20-1	SARVGQVGSPLH
TRBV4-1	ASSNRVGGYT
TRBV9	ASSGGRSSYEQY
TRBV5-5	ASSFFLADHYNEQF
TRBV20-1	SAPRRDFERLRETQY
TRBV6-5	ASSYSPDRATEAF
TRBV6-1	ASRGSSGYTGELF
TRBV7-3	ASSPREWASNEQF
TRBV27	ASSLAGQLNTEAF
TRBV15	ATSRELGGSYNVQF